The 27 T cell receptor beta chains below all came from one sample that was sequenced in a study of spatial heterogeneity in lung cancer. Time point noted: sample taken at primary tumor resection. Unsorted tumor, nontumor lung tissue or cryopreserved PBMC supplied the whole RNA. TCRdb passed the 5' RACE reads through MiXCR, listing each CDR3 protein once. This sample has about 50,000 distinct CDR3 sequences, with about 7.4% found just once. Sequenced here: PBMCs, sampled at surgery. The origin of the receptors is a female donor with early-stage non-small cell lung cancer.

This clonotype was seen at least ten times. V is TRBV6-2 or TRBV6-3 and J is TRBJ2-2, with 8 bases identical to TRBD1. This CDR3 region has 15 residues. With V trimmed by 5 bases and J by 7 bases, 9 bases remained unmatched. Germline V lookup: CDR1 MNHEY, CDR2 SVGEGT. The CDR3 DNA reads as TGTGCCAGCAGTACGCGGACAGGGCGGCGCGGGGAGCTGTTTTTT. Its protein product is CASSTRTGRRGELFF.

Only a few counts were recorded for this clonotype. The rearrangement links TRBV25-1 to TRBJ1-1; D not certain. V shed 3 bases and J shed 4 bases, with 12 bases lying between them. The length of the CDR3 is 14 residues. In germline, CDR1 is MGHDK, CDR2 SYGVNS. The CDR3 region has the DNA TGTGCCAGCAGTGATTCCAATATGGCCACTGAAGCTTTCTTT. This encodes CASSDSNMATEAFF.

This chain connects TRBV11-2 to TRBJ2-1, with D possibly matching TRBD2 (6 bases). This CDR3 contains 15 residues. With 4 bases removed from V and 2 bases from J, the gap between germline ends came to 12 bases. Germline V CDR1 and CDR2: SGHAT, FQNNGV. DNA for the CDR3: TGTGCCAGCAGCTCGCCCCGGGGGACCTACAATGAGCAGTTCTTC. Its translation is CASSSPRGTYNEQFF.

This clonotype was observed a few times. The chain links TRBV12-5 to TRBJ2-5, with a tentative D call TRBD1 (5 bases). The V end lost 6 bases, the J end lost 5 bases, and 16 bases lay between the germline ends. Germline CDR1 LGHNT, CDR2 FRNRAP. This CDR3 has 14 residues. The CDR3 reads CASGWGSILETQYF. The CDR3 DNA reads TGTGCTAGTGGATGGGGCAGTATCTTGGAGACCCAGTACTTC.

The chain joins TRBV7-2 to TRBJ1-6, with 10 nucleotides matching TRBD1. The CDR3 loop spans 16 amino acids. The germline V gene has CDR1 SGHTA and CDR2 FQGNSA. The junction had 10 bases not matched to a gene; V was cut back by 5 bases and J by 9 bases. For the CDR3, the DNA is TGTGCCAGCAGCCCACCCGGGACAGGGGTGGGTTCACCCCTCCACTTT. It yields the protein CASSPPGTGVGSPLHF.

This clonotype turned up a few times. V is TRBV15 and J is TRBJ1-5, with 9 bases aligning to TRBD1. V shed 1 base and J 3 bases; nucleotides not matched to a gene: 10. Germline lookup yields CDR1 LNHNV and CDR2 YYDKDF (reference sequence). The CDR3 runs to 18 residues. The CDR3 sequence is CATSRVGGDRGFNQPQHF. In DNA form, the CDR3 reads TGTGCCACCAGCAGAGTAGGTGGAGACAGGGGGTTCAATCAGCCCCAGCATTTT.

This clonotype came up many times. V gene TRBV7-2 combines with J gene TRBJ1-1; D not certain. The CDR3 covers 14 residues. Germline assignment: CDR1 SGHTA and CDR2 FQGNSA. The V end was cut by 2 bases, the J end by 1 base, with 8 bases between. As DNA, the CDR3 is TGTGCCAGCAGCTTAATGCGAGGGAACACTGAAGCTTTCTTT. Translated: CASSLMRGNTEAFF.

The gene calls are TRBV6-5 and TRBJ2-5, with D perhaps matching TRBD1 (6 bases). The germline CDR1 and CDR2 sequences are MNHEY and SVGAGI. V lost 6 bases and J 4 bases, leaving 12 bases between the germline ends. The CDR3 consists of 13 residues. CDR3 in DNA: TGTGCCAGCAGGACAGGTCGCCCAGAGACCCAGTACTTC. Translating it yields CASRTGRPETQYF.

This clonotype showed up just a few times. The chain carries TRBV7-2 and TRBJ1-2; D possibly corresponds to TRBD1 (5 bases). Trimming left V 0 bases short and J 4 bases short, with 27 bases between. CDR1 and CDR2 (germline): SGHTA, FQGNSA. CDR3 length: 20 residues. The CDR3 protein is CASSLAGGRIPGPVGYGYTF. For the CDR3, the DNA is TGTGCCAGCAGCTTAGCGGGGGGGAGGATCCCGGGGCCCGTGGGCTATGGCTACACCTTC. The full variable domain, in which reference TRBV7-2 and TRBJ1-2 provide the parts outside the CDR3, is GAGVSQSPSNKVTEKGKDVELRCDPISGHTALYWYRQSLGQGLEFLIYFQGNSAPDKSGLPSDRFSAERTGGSVSTLTIQRTQQEDSAVYLCASSLAGGRIPGPVGYGYTFGSGTRLTVV.

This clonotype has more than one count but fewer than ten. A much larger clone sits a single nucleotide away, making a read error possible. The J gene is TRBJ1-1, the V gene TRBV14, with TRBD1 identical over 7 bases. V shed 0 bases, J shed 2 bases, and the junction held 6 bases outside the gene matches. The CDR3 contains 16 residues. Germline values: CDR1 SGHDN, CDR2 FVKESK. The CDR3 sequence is CASSQDTGVDNTEAFF. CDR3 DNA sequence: TGTGCCAGCAGCCAAGATACAGGGGTGGACAACACTGAAGCTTTCTTT.

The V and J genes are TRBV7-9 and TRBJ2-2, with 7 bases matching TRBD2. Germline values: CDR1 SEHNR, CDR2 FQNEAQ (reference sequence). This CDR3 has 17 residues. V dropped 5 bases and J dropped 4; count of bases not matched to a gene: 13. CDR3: CASSPPTGGLSTGELFF. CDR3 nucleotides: TGTGCCAGCAGCCCCCCGACGGGGGGACTCTCCACCGGGGAGCTGTTTTTT.

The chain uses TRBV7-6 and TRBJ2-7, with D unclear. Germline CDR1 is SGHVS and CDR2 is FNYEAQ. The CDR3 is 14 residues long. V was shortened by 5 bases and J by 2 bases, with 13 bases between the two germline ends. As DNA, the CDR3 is TGTGCCAGCAGCCACCTGACGGCCCCCTACGAGCAGTACTTC. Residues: CASSHLTAPYEQYF.

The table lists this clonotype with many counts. This CDR3 reads CASGGGRGDTQYF. The CDR3 DNA reads as TGTGCCAGCGGAGGAGGACGAGGAGATACGCAGTATTTT. The genes are TRBV9 and TRBJ2-3; maybe TRBD2 (5 bases). Trimming removed 7 bases at V and 5 bases at J, with 14 bases between. Germline CDR1 and CDR2: SGDLS and YYNGEE. The CDR3 runs 13 residues.

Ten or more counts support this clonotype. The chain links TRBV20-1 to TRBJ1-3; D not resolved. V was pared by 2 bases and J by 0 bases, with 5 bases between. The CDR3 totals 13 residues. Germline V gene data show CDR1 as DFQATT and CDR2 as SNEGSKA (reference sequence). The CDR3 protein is CSARFDSGNTIYF. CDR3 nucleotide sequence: TGCAGTGCTAGATTCGACTCTGGAAACACCATATATTTT.

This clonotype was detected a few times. CDR3 in amino acids: CASSSTTGASSWLTDTQYF. The CDR3 nucleotides are TGTGCCAGCAGCTCGACGACAGGGGCTAGTTCCTGGCTAACAGATACGCAGTATTTT. The chain employs TRBV7-8 and TRBJ2-3; the match to TRBD1 covers 8 bases. Trimming cost V 4 bases and J 3 bases; bases outside gene matches: 18. In germline, CDR1 is SGHVS, CDR2 FQNEAQ. This CDR3 contains 19 residues.

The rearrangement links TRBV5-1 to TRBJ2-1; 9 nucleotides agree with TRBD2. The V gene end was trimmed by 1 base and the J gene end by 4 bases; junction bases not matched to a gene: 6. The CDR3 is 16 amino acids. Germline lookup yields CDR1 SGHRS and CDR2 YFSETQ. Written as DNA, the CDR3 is TGCGCCAGCAGCTTGCTTAGCGGGGGCCTATACAATGAGCAGTTCTTC. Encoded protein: CASSLLSGGLYNEQFF. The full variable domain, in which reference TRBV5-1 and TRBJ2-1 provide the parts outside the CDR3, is KAGVTQTPRYLIKTRGQQVTLSCSPISGHRSVSWYQQTPGQGLQFLFEYFSETQRNKGNFPGRFSGRQFSNSRSEMNVSTLELGDSALYLCASSLLSGGLYNEQFFGPGTRLTVL.

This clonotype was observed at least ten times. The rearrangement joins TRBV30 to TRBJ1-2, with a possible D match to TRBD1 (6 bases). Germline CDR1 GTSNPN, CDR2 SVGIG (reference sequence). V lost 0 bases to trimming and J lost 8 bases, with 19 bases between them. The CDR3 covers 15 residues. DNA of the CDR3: TGTGCCTGGAGTGTACCCTCCACCGGGACACAGGGCTACACCTTC. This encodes CAWSVPSTGTQGYTF. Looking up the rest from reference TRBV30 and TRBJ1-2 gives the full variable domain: SQTIHQWPATLVQPVGSPLSLECTVEGTSNPNLYWYRQAAGRGLQLLFYSVGIGQISSEVPQNLSASRPQDRQFILSSKKLLLSDSGFYLCAWSVPSTGTQGYTFGSGTRLTVV.

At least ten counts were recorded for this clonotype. The CDR3, as DNA: TGTGCCAGCAGTGAGATATCAGCCAAAAACATTCAGTACTTC. It encodes CASSEISAKNIQYF. The genes are TRBV28 and TRBJ2-4; D is unclear. V shed 5 bases and J shed 0 bases, with 8 bases lying between them. CDR3 length equals 14 residues. From germline, CDR1 is MDHEN and CDR2 SYDVKM.

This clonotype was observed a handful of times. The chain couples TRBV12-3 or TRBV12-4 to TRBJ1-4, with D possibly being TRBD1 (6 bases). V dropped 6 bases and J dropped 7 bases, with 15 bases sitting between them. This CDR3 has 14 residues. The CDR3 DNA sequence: TGTGCCAGCAGAGAACAGGGAGCAATTGAAAAACTGTTTTTT. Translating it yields CASREQGAIEKLFF.

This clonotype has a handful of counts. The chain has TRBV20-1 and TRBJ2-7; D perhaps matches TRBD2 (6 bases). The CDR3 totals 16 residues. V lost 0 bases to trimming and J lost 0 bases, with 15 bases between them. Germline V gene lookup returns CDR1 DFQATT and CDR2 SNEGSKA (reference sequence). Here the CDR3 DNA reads TGCAGTGCTAGAGAGCTGGTGGGGGGAATCTCCTACGAGCAGTACTTC. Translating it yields CSARELVGGISYEQYF.

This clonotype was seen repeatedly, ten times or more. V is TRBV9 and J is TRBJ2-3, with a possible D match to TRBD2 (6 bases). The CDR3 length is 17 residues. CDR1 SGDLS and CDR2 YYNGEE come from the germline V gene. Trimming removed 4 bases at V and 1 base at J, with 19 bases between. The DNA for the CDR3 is TGTGCCAGCAGCCCCTTGGGACTCCCCCGGGGCACAGATACGCAGTATTTT. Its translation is CASSPLGLPRGTDTQYF.

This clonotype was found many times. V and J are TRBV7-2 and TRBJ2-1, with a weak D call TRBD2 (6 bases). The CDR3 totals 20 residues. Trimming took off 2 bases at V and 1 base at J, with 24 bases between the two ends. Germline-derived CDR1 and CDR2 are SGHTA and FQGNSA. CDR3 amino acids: CASSLRDGGDRVLSYNEQFF. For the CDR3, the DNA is TGTGCCAGCAGCTTACGGGACGGCGGGGACCGCGTTTTGTCCTACAATGAGCAGTTCTTC.

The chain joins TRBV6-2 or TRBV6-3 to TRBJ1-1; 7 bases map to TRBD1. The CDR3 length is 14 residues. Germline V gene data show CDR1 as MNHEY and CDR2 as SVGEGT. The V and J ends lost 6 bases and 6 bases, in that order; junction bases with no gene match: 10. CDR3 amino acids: CASSRSTGVPEAFF. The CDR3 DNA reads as TGTGCCAGCAGCCGATCTACAGGGGTCCCTGAAGCTTTCTTT.

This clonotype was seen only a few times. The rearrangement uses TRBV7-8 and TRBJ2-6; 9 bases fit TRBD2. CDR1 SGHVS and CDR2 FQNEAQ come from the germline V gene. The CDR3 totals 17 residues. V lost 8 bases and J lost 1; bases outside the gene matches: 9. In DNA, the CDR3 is TGTGCCAGCTCATTCTCTAGCGGGGTGTCTGGGGCCAACGTCCTGACTTTC. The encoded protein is CASSFSSGVSGANVLTF.

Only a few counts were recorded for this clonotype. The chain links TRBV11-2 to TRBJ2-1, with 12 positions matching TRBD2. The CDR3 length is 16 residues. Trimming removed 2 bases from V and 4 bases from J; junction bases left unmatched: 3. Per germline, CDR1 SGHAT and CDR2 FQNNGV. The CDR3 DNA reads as TGTGCCAGCAGCTTACGCCTAGCGGGGGGGTACAATGAGCAGTTCTTC. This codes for CASSLRLAGGYNEQFF. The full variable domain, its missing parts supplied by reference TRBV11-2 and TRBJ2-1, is EAGVAQSPRYKIIEKRQSVAFWCNPISGHATLYWYQQILGQGPKLLIQFQNNGVVDDSQLPKDRFSAERLKGVDSTLKIQPAKLEDSAVYLCASSLRLAGGYNEQFFGPGTRLTVL.

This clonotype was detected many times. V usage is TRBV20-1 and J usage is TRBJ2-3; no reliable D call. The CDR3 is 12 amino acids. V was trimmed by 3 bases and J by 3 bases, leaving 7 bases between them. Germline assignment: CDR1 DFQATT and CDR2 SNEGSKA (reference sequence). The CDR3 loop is CSASQSTDTQYF. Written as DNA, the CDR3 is TGCAGTGCTAGCCAGTCGACAGATACGCAGTATTTT.

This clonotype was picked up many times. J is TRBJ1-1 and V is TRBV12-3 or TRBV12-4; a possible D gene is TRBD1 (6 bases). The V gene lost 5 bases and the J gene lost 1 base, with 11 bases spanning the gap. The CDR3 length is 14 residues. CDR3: CASSLSGANTEAFF. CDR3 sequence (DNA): TGTGCCAGCAGTCTGTCAGGGGCGAACACTGAAGCTTTCTTT.